The 28 T cell receptor beta chains listed next were all sequenced from one sample in a study of cytomegalovirus exposure and HLA in healthy donors. The PCR used 60 Vbeta and 13 Jbeta primers. Clones were read by immunoSEQ multiplex PCR, and TCRdb kept only the in-frame ones, dropping some. This table lists over 100,000 clones. Sequenced input: PBMCs. Receptor source: a woman aged 40-49 years in good health and CMV-seropositive.

This chain joins TRBV5-1 and TRBJ2-5, with D perhaps TRBD1 (6 bases). TRBJ2-7 explains the end of the DNA better; the J call may be wrong. CDR3 length: 13 residues. The germline gives CDR1 SGHRS, CDR2 YFSETQ. The CDR3 DNA sequence: TGCGCCAGCAGCTGGGGGCCCAGCTACGAGCAGTACTTC. Amino acid sequence: CASSWGPSYEQYF.

This chain uses TRBV30 with TRBJ1-2; TRBD1 aligns across 7 bases. Trimming removed 2 bases from V and 4 bases from J; junction bases left unmatched: 1. The CDR3 has 12 residues. Germline loops: CDR1 GTSNPN, CDR2 SVGIG (reference sequence). The CDR3 is CAWSRQGYGYTF. The CDR3 region has the DNA TGTGCCTGGAGTCGACAGGGCTATGGCTACACCTTC.

The chain is built from TRBV5-6 and TRBJ1-6, with TRBD1 matching 8 bases. V shed 2 bases and J 9 bases; nucleotides not matched to a gene: 7. This CDR3 is built from 15 residues. CDR1 is SGHDT, CDR2 YYEEEE, per germline. CDR3: CASSLRQGRVSPLHF. The CDR3 nucleotides are TGTGCCAGCAGCTTAAGACAGGGGAGGGTTTCACCCCTCCACTTT.

With respect to this clone: The sample holds other DNA sequences that translate to the same CDR3. This chain links TRBV7-7 with TRBJ2-5; 8 bases agree with TRBD1. V gave up 4 bases and J gave up 5 bases; unmatched junction bases: 9. The V gene's germline CDR1 is SSHAT and CDR2 FNYEAQ (reference sequence). This CDR3 has 15 amino acids. In DNA, the CDR3 is TGTGCCAGCAGCTCAGGACCAGGGGGCACCGAGACCCAGTACTTC. This codes for CASSSGPGGTETQYF.

The chain is built from TRBV19 and TRBJ2-1; TRBD2 agrees at 7 bases. This CDR3 has 14 residues. The V segment lost 5 bases and the J segment 7 bases; nucleotides outside the gene matches: 8. The germline CDR1 and CDR2 sequences are LNHDA and SQIVND (reference sequence). CDR3 nucleotide sequence: TGTGCCAGTAGTCCCCCTCTAGCGGTGAATGAGCAGTTCTTC. It specifies CASSPPLAVNEQFF.

V usage is TRBV30 and J usage is TRBJ2-2; possible D gene TRBD2, 5 bases. Germline lookup yields CDR1 GTSNPN and CDR2 SVGIG (reference sequence). The CDR3 consists of 19 residues. V shed 0 bases and J shed 4 bases, with 24 bases lying between them. CDR3 in DNA: TGTGCCTGGAGTGTGTTGGATTTGGGAGCGGTACGCGGCACCGGGGAGCTGTTTTTT. Amino acid sequence: CAWSVLDLGAVRGTGELFF. The full variable domain, in which reference TRBV30 and TRBJ2-2 provide the parts outside the CDR3, is SQTIHQWPATLVQPVGSPLSLECTVEGTSNPNLYWYRQAAGRGLQLLFYSVGIGQISSEVPQNLSASRPQDRQFILSSKKLLLSDSGFYLCAWSVLDLGAVRGTGELFFGEGSRLTVL.

This chain uses TRBV7-2 with TRBJ1-2, with 8 bases matching TRBD1. V dropped 3 bases and J dropped 3; count of bases not matched to a gene: 3. CDR3 length equals 14 residues. Germline-derived CDR1 and CDR2 are SGHTA and FQGNSA. This CDR3 is CASSFPDRDYGYTF. DNA of the CDR3: TGTGCCAGCAGCTTCCCGGACAGGGACTATGGCTACACCTTC.

The chain recombines TRBV5-1 with TRBJ1-1; possible D gene TRBD1, 6 bases. CDR1 is SGHRS, CDR2 YFSETQ, per germline. The CDR3 covers 14 residues. Between the trimmed V and J ends, which lost 2 bases and 7 bases, there was a span of 15 bases. This CDR3 is CASSFNREINEAFF. Here the CDR3 DNA reads TGCGCCAGCAGCTTCAACAGGGAGATTAATGAAGCTTTCTTT.

The rearrangement uses TRBV28 and TRBJ2-3; tentative D call: TRBD2 (6 bases). Germline loops: CDR1 MDHEN, CDR2 SYDVKM. The CDR3 extends over 16 amino acids. Deletions cut 3 bases from V and 2 bases from J, with 15 bases between. The CDR3 sequence: CASSLALRTITDTQYF. CDR3 in DNA: TGTGCCAGCAGTTTGGCACTAAGGACTATCACAGATACGCAGTATTTT.

V gene TRBV30 combines with J gene TRBJ2-5; D is undetermined. V lost 0 bases and J lost 2, with 10 bases in between. The CDR3 contains 14 residues. Germline V gene data show CDR1 as GTSNPN and CDR2 as SVGIG (reference sequence). This CDR3 reads CAWSVRVKQETQYF. The CDR3 DNA reads as TGTGCCTGGAGTGTACGAGTCAAACAAGAGACCCAGTACTTC.

Concerning this clone itself: Mismatch with germline at one junction end may stem from a read error. Other DNA sequences from this sample encode an identical CDR3 as well. V gene TRBV5-4 combines with J gene TRBJ2-5, with unresolved D. The germline gives CDR1 SGHNT, CDR2 YYREEE (reference sequence). The CDR3 sequence is 13 residues long. The chain's CDR3 is CASSLTNQETQYF. The DNA of the CDR3 is TGTGCCAGTAGCTTGACAAACCAAGAGACCCAGTACTTC.

With regard to this clone: A junction end diverges from the germline sequence, so it may reflect a read error. In the same sample, other DNA sequences code for this CDR3. This chain connects TRBV5-4 to TRBJ2-7; tentative D call: TRBD1 (6 bases). Germline V gives CDR1 SGHNT, CDR2 YYREEE (reference sequence). This CDR3 comprises 14 residues. The CDR3 nucleotides read TGCGCCAGCAGACCCGGGACATTATTAGGCGAGCAGTACTTC. This sequence encodes CASRPGTLLGEQYF. The full variable domain, its missing parts supplied by reference TRBV5-4 and TRBJ2-7, is ETGVTQSPTHLIKTRGQQVTLRCSSQSGHNTVSWYQQALGQGPQFIFQYYREEENGRGNFPPRFSGLQFPNYSSELNVNALELDDSALYLCASRPGTLLGEQYFGPGTRLTVT.

The gene calls are TRBV6-1 and TRBJ2-1; TRBD2 matches at 8 bases. The CDR3 extends over 17 amino acids. V shed 4 bases, J shed 0 bases, and the junction held 8 bases outside the gene matches. Germline V gene lookup returns CDR1 MNHNS and CDR2 SASEGT. The CDR3 DNA is TGTGCCAGCAGTGCCCTGGCGGGAGGTTCCTCCTACAATGAGCAGTTCTTC. It encodes CASSALAGGSSYNEQFF.

The chain uses TRBV2 and TRBJ1-5; D unresolved. Trimming left V 7 bases short and J 0 bases short, with 13 bases between. Germline V gene sequence: CDR1 SNHLY, CDR2 FYNNEI. The CDR3 runs 15 residues. The CDR3 loop reads CASKKEAYSNQPQHF. The CDR3 DNA sequence: TGTGCCAGCAAGAAGGAGGCGTATAGCAATCAGCCCCAGCATTTT.

The V call is TRBV28, the J call TRBJ1-2, with D maybe TRBD1 (5 bases). Trimming left V 8 bases short and J 4 bases short, with 14 bases between. In germline, CDR1 is MDHEN, CDR2 SYDVKM. CDR3 length equals 13 residues. In DNA, the CDR3 is TGTGCCAGCGAGGACACGGATCGCTATGGCTACACCTTC. As protein: CASEDTDRYGYTF.

In nucleotides, the CDR3 is TGTGCCAGCAGCGTAGAACCCGCAGCGGGAGGCCTCTACGAGCAGTACTTC. It yields the protein CASSVEPAAGGLYEQYF. The V call is TRBV9, the J call TRBJ2-7, with 9 bases aligning to TRBD2. This CDR3 has 17 residues. Trimming cost V 0 bases and J 3 bases; bases outside gene matches: 10. Germline-derived CDR1 and CDR2 are SGDLS and YYNGEE.

The chain couples TRBV19 to TRBJ2-5, with 9 positions matching TRBD2. The last part of the DNA fits TRBJ2-7 better; the J call may be wrong. CDR1 is LNHDA and CDR2 is SQIVND in the germline V gene (reference sequence). The CDR3 has 15 residues. The chain's CDR3 is CASSMSGTSMYEQYF. CDR3 sequence (DNA): TGTGCCAGTAGTATGTCCGGGACTAGCATGTACGAGCAGTACTTC.

For this clone: It is unclear where the CDR3 begins or ends on the DNA, so no DNA is shown, and the CDR3 is as TCRdb lists it. J is TRBJ2-1 and V is TRBV11-2; the table's D gene call, TRBD2, was not cross checked with the DNA. Per the germline V gene, CDR1 is SGHAT and CDR2 is FQNNGV. The CDR3 adds up to 13 amino acids, both ends counted. The CDR3 is CASSLVAGGIRFF.

The V and J genes are TRBV6-4 and TRBJ2-1; TRBD2 is a possible D gene (6 bases). Germline CDR1 is MRHNA and CDR2 is SNTAGT. The CDR3 loop spans 16 amino acids. Trimming left V 1 base short and J 0 bases short, with 10 bases between. CDR3 sequence: CASSDWRVGSYNEQFF. DNA of the CDR3: TGTGCCAGCAGTGACTGGAGGGTGGGCTCCTACAATGAGCAGTTCTTC.

The V call is TRBV9, the J call TRBJ2-2, with a possible D match to TRBD1 (6 bases). V was cut by 4 bases and J by 6 bases, with 16 bases left in between. CDR1 SGDLS and CDR2 YYNGEE come from the germline V gene. The CDR3 spans 15 residues. CDR3 protein: CASSPSPTGSGELFF. The DNA of the CDR3 is TGTGCCAGCAGCCCCTCCCCTACAGGGTCCGGGGAGCTGTTTTTT. The variable domain in full, completed from reference TRBV9 and TRBJ2-2, reads DSGVTQTPKHLITATGQRVTLRCSPRSGDLSVYWYQQSLDQGLQFLIQYYNGEERAKGNILERFSAQQFPDLHSELNLSSLELGDSALYFCASSPSPTGSGELFFGEGSRLTVL.

The chain joins TRBV10-3 to TRBJ2-5; 7 positions agree with TRBD2. CDR1 and CDR2 (germline): ENHRY, SYGVKD. V was pared by 6 bases and J by 0 bases, with 7 bases of the junction left unmatched. The CDR3 length is 15 residues. The CDR3 is CAISLSGFYQETQYF. The CDR3 DNA follows: TGTGCCATCAGCCTTAGCGGGTTCTACCAAGAGACCCAGTACTTC.

J is TRBJ1-1 and V is TRBV4-1; D is uncertain. CDR1 is MGHRA, CDR2 YSYEKL, per germline. V dropped 1 base and J dropped 12 bases, with 12 bases sitting between them. There are 12 residues in the CDR3. The CDR3 protein is CASSQVREISFF. CDR3 nucleotides: TGCGCCAGCAGCCAAGTGAGGGAGATATCTTTCTTT.

The V call is TRBV4-3, the J call TRBJ2-1; 10 nucleotides agree with TRBD2. Germline-derived CDR1 and CDR2 are LGHNA and YSLEER. The CDR3 is 18 residues long. The ends lost 0 bases at V and 4 bases at J; junction bases unmatched: 9. Written as DNA, the CDR3 is TGCGCCAGCAGCCAAGATAGGTTTAGCGGGGGGCTTTACAATGAGCAGTTCTTC. Its protein is CASSQDRFSGGLYNEQFF.

The J gene is TRBJ2-3, the V gene TRBV7-7; 11 positions agree with TRBD1. V gave up 4 bases and J gave up 3 bases; unmatched junction bases: 6. CDR3 length equals 16 residues. Germline V gene sequence: CDR1 SSHAT, CDR2 FNYEAQ (reference sequence). For the CDR3, the DNA is TGTGCCAGCAGCTCCTCCGGGACAGGGGGGACAGATACGCAGTATTTT. Protein product: CASSSSGTGGTDTQYF.

The rearrangement uses TRBV6-5 and TRBJ2-5; TRBD2 aligns across 14 bases. The DNA matches TRBJ2-7 better at its end, which makes the J call doubtful. The CDR3 covers 15 residues. Germline assignment: CDR1 MNHEY and CDR2 SVGAGI. Here the CDR3 DNA reads TGTGCCAGCAGTTCTGGGACTAGCGGGGGCTACGAGCAGTACTTC. This sequence encodes CASSSGTSGGYEQYF.

The genes are TRBV30 and TRBJ2-2; D is perhaps TRBD2 (5 bases). There are 13 residues in the CDR3. V lost 0 bases and J lost 5, with 7 bases in between. Looked up from germline, CDR1 is GTSNPN and CDR2 is SVGIG (reference sequence). The CDR3 sequence: CAWSVTGTGELFF. The CDR3 DNA reads TGTGCCTGGAGTGTAACGGGAACCGGGGAGCTGTTTTTT. The full variable domain, in which reference TRBV30 and TRBJ2-2 provide the parts outside the CDR3, is SQTIHQWPATLVQPVGSPLSLECTVEGTSNPNLYWYRQAAGRGLQLLFYSVGIGQISSEVPQNLSASRPQDRQFILSSKKLLLSDSGFYLCAWSVTGTGELFFGEGSRLTVL.

The V and J genes are TRBV7-3 and TRBJ2-5, with 7 bases lining up with TRBD2. The CDR3 is made up of 15 amino acids. V lost 5 bases and J lost 1; bases outside the gene matches: 7. The V gene's germline CDR1 is SGHTA and CDR2 FQGTGA. Written as DNA, the CDR3 is TGTGCCAGCAGCCCTCTCGGGGGGTCCCAAGAGACCCAGTACTTC. Protein product: CASSPLGGSQETQYF.

The rearrangement uses TRBV19 and TRBJ2-2; 10 bases match TRBD2. V shed 3 bases and J 6 bases; nucleotides not matched to a gene: 4. CDR1 is LNHDA and CDR2 is SQIVND in the germline V gene (reference sequence). The CDR3 loop spans 15 amino acids. The CDR3: CASSMQREGPGELFF. CDR3 DNA sequence: TGTGCCAGTAGTATGCAGCGGGAGGGCCCCGGGGAGCTGTTTTTT.